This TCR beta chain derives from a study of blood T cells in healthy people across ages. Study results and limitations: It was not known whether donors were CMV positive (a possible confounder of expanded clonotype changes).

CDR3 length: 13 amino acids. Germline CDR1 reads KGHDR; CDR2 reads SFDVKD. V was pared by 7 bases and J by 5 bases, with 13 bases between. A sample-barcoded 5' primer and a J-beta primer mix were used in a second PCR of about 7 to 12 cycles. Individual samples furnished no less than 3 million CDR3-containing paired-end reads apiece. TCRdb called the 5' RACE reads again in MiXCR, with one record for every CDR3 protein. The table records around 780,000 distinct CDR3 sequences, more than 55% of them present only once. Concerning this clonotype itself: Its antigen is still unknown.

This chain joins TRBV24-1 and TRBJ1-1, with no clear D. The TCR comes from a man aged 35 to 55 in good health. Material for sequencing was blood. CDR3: CATSSPGWTEAFF. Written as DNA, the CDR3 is TGTGCCACCAGCTCGCCCGGGTGGACTGAAGCTTTCTTT.